This T cell receptor (beta chain) was sequenced for a study of blood T cell repertoires in COVID-19. About the research overall: Researchers got acute and convalescent COVID-19 samples from the United States, Italy and Spain. From T cells, B-cell-depleted T cells, or PBMCs came the material, which was cDNA or gDNA.

In this sample, this clone turned up a few times. V was trimmed by 7 bases and J by 3 bases, leaving 10 bases between them. The germline gives CDR1 SGHTA, CDR2 FQGNSA. The CDR3 extends over 13 amino acids. Study processing details: Quantification of nucleated cells was approximated via reference gene primer amplification. The repertoire was sequenced with immunoSEQ multiplex PCR; TCRdb's copy has only in-frame clones and lacks some. V and J calls plus clone size are reproduced from that table; the DNA served to infer D and trimming. The profile covers 170,000 or so clones, with about 86% appearing a single time and about 8.6% taken by the ten largest.

This chain links TRBV7-2 with TRBJ1-5; D remains unclear. The sequenced material came from peripheral blood. The sequence was collected from a man between 50 and 59 years old with active or convalescent COVID-19. CDR3 coding DNA: TGTGCCAGCACCACTTATGTCAATCAGCCCCAGCATTTT. Amino acid sequence: CASTTYVNQPQHF.